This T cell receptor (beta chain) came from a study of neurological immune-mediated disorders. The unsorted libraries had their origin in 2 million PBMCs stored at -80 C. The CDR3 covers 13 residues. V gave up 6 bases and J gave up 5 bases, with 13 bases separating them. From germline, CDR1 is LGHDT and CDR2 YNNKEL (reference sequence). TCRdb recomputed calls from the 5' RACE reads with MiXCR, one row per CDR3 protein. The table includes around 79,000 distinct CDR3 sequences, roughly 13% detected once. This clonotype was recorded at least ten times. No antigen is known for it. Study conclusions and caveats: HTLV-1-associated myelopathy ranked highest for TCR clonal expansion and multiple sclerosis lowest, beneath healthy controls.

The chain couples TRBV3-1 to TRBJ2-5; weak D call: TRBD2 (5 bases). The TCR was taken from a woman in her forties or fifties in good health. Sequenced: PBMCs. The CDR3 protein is CASRLASRETQYF. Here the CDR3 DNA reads TGTGCCAGCAGGCTAGCATCGCGGGAGACCCAGTACTTC.